These 18 T cell receptor beta chains came from one sample sequenced in a study of OX40 agonist ivuxolimab in advanced cancers. Libraries were prepared by immunoSEQ multiplex PCR; TCRdb keeps only in-frame clonotypes and omits some of them. The sample records approximately 70,000 clones, approximately 83% being singletons. Material: CD4+ or CD8+ T cells sorted from blood, obtained in a trial of the OX40 agonist ivuxolimab. These receptors were collected from an adult with an advanced solid tumor such as melanoma, head and neck, liver or kidney cancer.

The V gene is TRBV14, the J gene TRBJ2-3; D may be TRBD2 (6 bases). The V gene's germline CDR1 is SGHDN and CDR2 FVKESK. The CDR3 runs 17 residues. The V end lost 8 bases, the J end lost 0 bases, and 21 bases lay between the germline ends. CDR3 region: CASGPHGLTASTDTQYF. In DNA form, the CDR3 reads TGTGCCAGCGGACCTCACGGACTAACAGCTAGCACAGATACGCAGTATTTT.

The rearrangement joins TRBV5-6 to TRBJ2-2; 8 positions agree with TRBD1. Per the germline V gene, CDR1 is SGHDT and CDR2 is YYEEEE. This CDR3 is built from 16 residues. V shed 4 bases and J 1 base; nucleotides not matched to a gene: 6. CDR3 sequence: CASSLSGGENTGELFF. The CDR3 region has the DNA TGTGCCAGCAGCCTATCAGGGGGCGAGAACACCGGGGAGCTGTTTTTT. The entire variable domain, with the rest obtained from reference TRBV5-6 and TRBJ2-2, is as follows: DAGVTQSPTHLIKTRGQQVTLRCSPKSGHDTVSWYQQALGQGPQFIFQYYEEEERQRGNFPDRFSGHQFPNYSSELNVNALLLGDSALYLCASSLSGGENTGELFFGEGSRLTVL.

The sample holds a few counts of this clone. Other nucleotide sequences from this sample produce the same CDR3. This chain joins TRBV7-7 and TRBJ2-3, with 10 bases that match TRBD2. The CDR3 extends over 14 amino acids. In germline, CDR1 is SSHAT, CDR2 FNYEAQ (reference sequence). Trimming at V came to 2 bases and at J to 6 bases, leaving 2 bases not matched to a gene. The CDR3 sequence is CASSLSGGADTQYF. The CDR3, as DNA: TGTGCCAGCAGCTTAAGCGGGGGGGCGGATACGCAGTATTTT.

The V gene is TRBV6-5, the J gene TRBJ1-5; 8 bases match TRBD1. The CDR3 is 13 residues long. Germline CDR1 and CDR2: MNHEY and SVGAGI. Trimming cost V 6 bases and J 4 bases; bases outside gene matches: 2. The CDR3 sequence: CASRDRVNQPQHF. Here the CDR3 DNA reads TGTGCCAGCAGGGACAGGGTAAATCAGCCCCAGCATTTT.

This clone turned up a few times. The chain links TRBV30 to TRBJ2-7, with a weak D call TRBD2 (5 bases). Germline CDR1 reads GTSNPN; CDR2 reads SVGIG (reference sequence). This CDR3 contains 15 residues. Trimming shortened V by 3 bases and J by 2 bases, and 17 bases separated the two germline ends. The CDR3 here is CAWRDGRWGAYEQYF. For the CDR3, the DNA is TGTGCCTGGAGGGACGGACGGTGGGGAGCCTACGAGCAGTACTTC.

This clone is classed as medium-sized. The genes are TRBV27 and TRBJ1-1; perhaps TRBD1 as D (5 bases). The CDR3 is made up of 13 amino acids. V lost 10 bases and J lost 4, with 16 bases in between. CDR1 and CDR2 (germline): MNHEY, SMNVEV (reference sequence). CDR3: CATNIQGGTEAFF. CDR3 sequence (DNA): TGTGCCACTAATATCCAGGGTGGCACTGAAGCTTTCTTT.

V is TRBV9 and J is TRBJ2-3; the match to TRBD2 covers 10 bases. This CDR3 is built from 19 residues. The V segment lost 1 base and the J segment 0 bases; nucleotides outside the gene matches: 11. Germline V gene lookup returns CDR1 SGDLS and CDR2 YYNGEE. The CDR3 bases are TGTGCCAGCAGCGTATCTATAGGACTAGCGGTGCTTAGCACAGATACGCAGTATTTT. This codes for CASSVSIGLAVLSTDTQYF.

The chain uses TRBV6-5 and TRBJ2-5, with D possibly matching TRBD1 (6 bases). The CDR3 is made up of 13 amino acids. Germline-derived CDR1 and CDR2 are MNHEY and SVGAGI. V was clipped by 6 bases and J by 5 bases, with 13 bases between them. In DNA, the CDR3 is TGTGCCAGCAGCCCCCAGGGGACGGAGACCCAGTACTTC. It yields the protein CASSPQGTETQYF.

This clone was counted between two and nine times. This chain joins TRBV5-6 and TRBJ2-1, with D maybe TRBD2 (6 bases). Trimming left V 0 bases short and J 4 bases short, with 11 bases between. Germline V CDR1 and CDR2: SGHDT, YYEEEE. CDR3 size: 15 residues. In nucleotides, the CDR3 is TGTGCCAGCAGCTTGGTCGGACGGGGGTACAATGAGCAGTTCTTC. It specifies CASSLVGRGYNEQFF. The full variable domain, its missing parts supplied by reference TRBV5-6 and TRBJ2-1, is DAGVTQSPTHLIKTRGQQVTLRCSPKSGHDTVSWYQQALGQGPQFIFQYYEEEERQRGNFPDRFSGHQFPNYSSELNVNALLLGDSALYLCASSLVGRGYNEQFFGPGTRLTVL.

This clone has only a few counts. The chain recombines TRBV5-1 with TRBJ2-2, with 11 bases matching TRBD2. The CDR3 is 16 residues long. CDR1 and CDR2 from the germline V gene are SGHRS and YFSETQ. Unmatched junction bases numbered 6, after V lost 4 bases and J lost 4 bases. Here the CDR3 reads CASSATSGGLTGELFF. Here the CDR3 DNA reads TGCGCCAGCAGCGCCACTAGCGGGGGACTCACCGGGGAGCTGTTTTTT. Full variable domain (missing parts from reference TRBV5-1 and TRBJ2-2): KAGVTQTPRYLIKTRGQQVTLSCSPISGHRSVSWYQQTPGQGLQFLFEYFSETQRNKGNFPGRFSGRQFSNSRSEMNVSTLELGDSALYLCASSATSGGLTGELFFGEGSRLTVL.

Details on this clone: In the same sample, other DNA sequences code for this CDR3. The chain employs TRBV7-9 and TRBJ2-7, with a weak D call TRBD1 (5 bases). Germline loops: CDR1 SEHNR, CDR2 FQNEAQ (reference sequence). V dropped 5 bases and J dropped 2 bases, with 10 bases sitting between them. The CDR3 has 13 amino acids. The DNA for the CDR3 is TGTGCCAGCAGCCCCAAGGGGCCCTACGAGCAGTACTTC. Protein: CASSPKGPYEQYF. Together with reference TRBV7-9 and TRBJ2-7, the CDR3 gives the full variable domain: DTGVSQNPRHKITKRGQNVTFRCDPISEHNRLYWYRQTLGQGPEFLTYFQNEAQLEKSRLLSDRFSAERPKGSFSTLEIQRTEQGDSAMYLCASSPKGPYEQYFGPGTRLTVT.

J is TRBJ2-2 and V is TRBV6-1, with D unresolved. There are 16 residues in the CDR3. In germline, CDR1 is MNHNS, CDR2 SASEGT. Trimming shortened V by 2 bases and J by 1 base, and 11 bases separated the two germline ends. The CDR3 protein is CASSELGSLNTGELFF. CDR3 nucleotide sequence: TGTGCCAGCAGTGAATTGGGGTCCTTGAACACCGGGGAGCTGTTTTTT.

This clone was counted a single time. CDR3 nucleotides: TGTGCCAGCCGGGACAGGGCCTACAATGAGCAGTTCTTC. This encodes CASRDRAYNEQFF. The J gene is TRBJ2-1, the V gene TRBV6-5, with 9 positions matching TRBD1. Trimming at V came to 8 bases and at J to 2 bases, leaving 1 base not matched to a gene. Per the germline V gene, CDR1 is MNHEY and CDR2 is SVGAGI. The CDR3 totals 13 residues.

This chain connects TRBV10-1 to TRBJ2-1, with D possibly matching TRBD1 (5 bases). In germline, CDR1 is WNHNN, CDR2 SYGVQD (reference sequence). This CDR3 is built from 16 residues. The V gene lost 8 bases and the J gene lost 2 bases, with 19 bases spanning the gap. The CDR3 nucleotides are TGCGCCAGCTCCCCGGTCGTAGGGGCCACCTACAATGAGCAGTTCTTC. It encodes CASSPVVGATYNEQFF.

As for this clone: A read error may produce the germline difference seen at one junction end. CDR3 in amino acids: CASHRSGRNAEAFF. The CDR3 coding sequence is TGTGCCAGCCATCGCTCGGGGAGGAACGCTGAAGCTTTCTTT. The chain uses TRBV6-5 and TRBJ1-1; D remains ambiguous. CDR1 MNHEY and CDR2 SVGAGI come from the germline V gene. The CDR3 is 14 amino acids.

This clone has only a few counts. The V gene is TRBV5-1, the J gene TRBJ2-7; D is unclear. The ends were cut back, 2 bases at V and 5 bases at J, with 14 bases in the middle. The germline gives CDR1 SGHRS, CDR2 YFSETQ. The CDR3 contains 14 residues. In DNA, the CDR3 is TGCGCCAGCAGCTTATCCGGGTGGGTTGACGAGCAGTACTTC. This codes for CASSLSGWVDEQYF.

This clone was seen only once. The V gene is TRBV28, the J gene TRBJ1-2; no clear D. The CDR3 has 12 amino acids. Germline V CDR1 and CDR2: MDHEN, SYDVKM. V was cut by 3 bases and J by 8 bases, with 10 bases left in between. The CDR3 nucleotides read TGTGCCAGCAGTTTGTCTTTAGGCGGCTACACCTTC. Translation: CASSLSLGGYTF.

V is TRBV6-1 and J is TRBJ2-7; D remains ambiguous. This CDR3 has 11 residues. Germline assignment: CDR1 MNHNS and CDR2 SASEGT. Trimming pared 5 bases from V and 5 bases from J, leaving 7 bases between. CDR3 in DNA: TGTGCCAGCAGTTATAGGAACGAGCAGTACTTC. Amino acids: CASSYRNEQYF.